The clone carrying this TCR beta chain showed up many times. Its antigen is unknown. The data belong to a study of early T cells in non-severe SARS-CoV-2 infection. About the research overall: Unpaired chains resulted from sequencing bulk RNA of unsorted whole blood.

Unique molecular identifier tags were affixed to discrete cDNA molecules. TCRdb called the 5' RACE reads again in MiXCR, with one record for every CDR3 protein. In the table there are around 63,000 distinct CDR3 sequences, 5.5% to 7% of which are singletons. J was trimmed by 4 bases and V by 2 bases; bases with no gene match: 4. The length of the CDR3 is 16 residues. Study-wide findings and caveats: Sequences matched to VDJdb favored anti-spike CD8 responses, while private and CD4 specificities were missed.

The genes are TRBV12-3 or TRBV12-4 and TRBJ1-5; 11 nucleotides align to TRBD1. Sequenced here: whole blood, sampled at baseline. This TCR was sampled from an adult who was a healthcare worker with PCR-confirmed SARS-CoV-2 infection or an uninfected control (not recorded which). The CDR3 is CASSLRTGGGNQPQHF. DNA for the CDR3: TGTGCCAGCAGTTTAAGGACAGGGGGCGGGAATCAGCCCCAGCATTTT.